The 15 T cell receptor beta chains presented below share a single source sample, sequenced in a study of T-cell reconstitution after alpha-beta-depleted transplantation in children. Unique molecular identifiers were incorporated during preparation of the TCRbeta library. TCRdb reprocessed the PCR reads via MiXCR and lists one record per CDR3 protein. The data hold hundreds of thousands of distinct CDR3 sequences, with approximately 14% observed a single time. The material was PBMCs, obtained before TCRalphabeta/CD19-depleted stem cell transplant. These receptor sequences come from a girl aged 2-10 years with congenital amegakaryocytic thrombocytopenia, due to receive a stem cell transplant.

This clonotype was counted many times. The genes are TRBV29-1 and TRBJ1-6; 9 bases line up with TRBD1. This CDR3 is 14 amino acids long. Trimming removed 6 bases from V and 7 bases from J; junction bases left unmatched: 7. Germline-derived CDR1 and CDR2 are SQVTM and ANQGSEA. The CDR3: CSVGQGDGNSPLHF. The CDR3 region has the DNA TGCAGCGTGGGACAGGGTGACGGGAATTCACCCCTCCACTTT.

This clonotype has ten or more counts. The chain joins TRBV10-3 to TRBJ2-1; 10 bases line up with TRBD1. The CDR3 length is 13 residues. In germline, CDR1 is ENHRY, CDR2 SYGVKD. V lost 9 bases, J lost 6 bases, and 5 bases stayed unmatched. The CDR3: CAIWTGGINEQFF. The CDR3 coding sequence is TGTGCCATTTGGACAGGGGGGATCAATGAGCAGTTCTTC.

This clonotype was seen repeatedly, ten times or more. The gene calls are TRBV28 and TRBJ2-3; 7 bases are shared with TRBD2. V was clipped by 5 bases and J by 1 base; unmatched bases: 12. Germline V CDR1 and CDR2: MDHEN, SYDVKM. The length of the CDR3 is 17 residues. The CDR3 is CASSTPRLALGTDTQYF. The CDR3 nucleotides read TGTGCCAGCAGTACACCCCGACTAGCTCTTGGCACAGATACGCAGTATTTT. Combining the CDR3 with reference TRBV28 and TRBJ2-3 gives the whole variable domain DVKVTQSSRYLVKRTGEKVFLECVQDMDHENMFWYRQDPGLGLRLIYFSYDVKMKEKGDIPEGYSVSREKKERFSLILESASTNQTSMYLCASSTPRLALGTDTQYFGPGTRLTVL.

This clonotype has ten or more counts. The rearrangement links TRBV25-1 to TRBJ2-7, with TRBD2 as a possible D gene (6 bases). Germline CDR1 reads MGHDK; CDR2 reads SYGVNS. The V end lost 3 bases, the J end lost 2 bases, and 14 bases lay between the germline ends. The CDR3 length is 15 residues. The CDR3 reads CASSDHTRGTYEQYF. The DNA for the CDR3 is TGTGCCAGCAGTGATCATACACGGGGGACCTACGAGCAGTACTTC.

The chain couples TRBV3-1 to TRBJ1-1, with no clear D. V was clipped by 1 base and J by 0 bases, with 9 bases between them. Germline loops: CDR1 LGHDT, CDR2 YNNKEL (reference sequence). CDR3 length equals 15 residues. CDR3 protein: CASSQGSLLNTEAFF. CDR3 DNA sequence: TGTGCCAGCAGCCAAGGCAGCCTACTGAACACTGAAGCTTTCTTT. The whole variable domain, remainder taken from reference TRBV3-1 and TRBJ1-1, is DTAVSQTPKYLVTQMGNDKSIKCEQNLGHDTMYWYKQDSKKFLKIMFSYNNKELIINETVPNRFSPKSPDKAHLNLHINSLELGDSAVYFCASSQGSLLNTEAFFGQGTRLTVV.

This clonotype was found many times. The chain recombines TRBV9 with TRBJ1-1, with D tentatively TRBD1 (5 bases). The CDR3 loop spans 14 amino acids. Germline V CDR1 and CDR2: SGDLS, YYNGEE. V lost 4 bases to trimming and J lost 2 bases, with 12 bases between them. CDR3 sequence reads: CASSKGSGNTEAFF. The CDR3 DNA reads TGTGCCAGCAGCAAGGGGTCCGGAAACACTGAAGCTTTCTTT.

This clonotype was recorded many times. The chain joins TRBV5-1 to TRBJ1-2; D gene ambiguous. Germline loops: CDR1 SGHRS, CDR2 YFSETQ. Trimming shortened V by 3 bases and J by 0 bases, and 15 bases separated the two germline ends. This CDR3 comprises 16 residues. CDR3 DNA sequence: TGCGCCAGCAGCTCCCCGGCGTTAGGGCCTAACTATGGCTACACCTTC. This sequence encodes CASSSPALGPNYGYTF.

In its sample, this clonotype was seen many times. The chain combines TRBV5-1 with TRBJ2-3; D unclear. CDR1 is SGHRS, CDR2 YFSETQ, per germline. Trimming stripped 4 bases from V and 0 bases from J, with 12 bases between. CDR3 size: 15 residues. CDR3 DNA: TGCGCCAGCAGCCCCGACTCCTCTAGCACAGATACGCAGTATTTT. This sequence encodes CASSPDSSSTDTQYF.

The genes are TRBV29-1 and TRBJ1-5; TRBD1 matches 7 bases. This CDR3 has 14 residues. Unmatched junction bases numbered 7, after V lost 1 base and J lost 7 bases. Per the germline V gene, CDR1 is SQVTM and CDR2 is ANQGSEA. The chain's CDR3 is CSVEVRGGSQPQHF. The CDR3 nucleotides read TGCAGCGTTGAAGTCAGGGGGGGTTCGCAGCCCCAGCATTTT. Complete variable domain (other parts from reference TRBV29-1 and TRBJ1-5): SAVISQKPSRDICQRGTSLTIQCQVDSQVTMMFWYRQQPGQSLTLIATANQGSEATYESGFVIDKFPISRPNLTFSTLTVSNMSPEDSSIYLCSVEVRGGSQPQHFGDGTRLSIL.

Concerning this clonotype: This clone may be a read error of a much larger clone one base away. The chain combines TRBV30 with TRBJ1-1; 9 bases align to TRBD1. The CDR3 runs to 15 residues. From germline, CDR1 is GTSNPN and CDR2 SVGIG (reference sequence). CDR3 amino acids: CALSESGTGYTEAFF. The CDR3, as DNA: TGTGCCTTGAGTGAATCCGGGACAGGGTATACTGAAGCTTTCTTT.

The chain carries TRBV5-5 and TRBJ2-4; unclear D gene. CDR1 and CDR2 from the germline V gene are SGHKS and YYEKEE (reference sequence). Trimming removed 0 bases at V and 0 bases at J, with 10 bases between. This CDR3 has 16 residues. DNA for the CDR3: TGTGCCAGCAGCTTGGGGCGTTTGCTAGCCAAAAACATTCAGTACTTC. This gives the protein CASSLGRLLAKNIQYF. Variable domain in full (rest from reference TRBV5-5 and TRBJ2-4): DAGVTQSPTHLIKTRGQQVTLRCSPISGHKSVSWYQQVLGQGPQFIFQYYEKEERGRGNFPDRFSARQFPNYSSELNVNALLLGDSALYLCASSLGRLLAKNIQYFGAGTRLSVL.

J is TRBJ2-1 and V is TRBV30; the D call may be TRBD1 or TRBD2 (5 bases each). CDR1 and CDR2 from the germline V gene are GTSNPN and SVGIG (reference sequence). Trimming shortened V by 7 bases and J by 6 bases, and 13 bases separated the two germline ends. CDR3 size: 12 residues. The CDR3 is CALKGPFNEQFF. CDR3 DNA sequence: TGTGCCTTGAAGGGACCCTTCAATGAGCAGTTCTTC.

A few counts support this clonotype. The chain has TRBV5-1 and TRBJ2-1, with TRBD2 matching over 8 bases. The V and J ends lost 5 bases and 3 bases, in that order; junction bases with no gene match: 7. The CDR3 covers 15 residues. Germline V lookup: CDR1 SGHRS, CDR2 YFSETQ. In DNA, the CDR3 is TGCGCCAGCAGTCTAGCGGGCCTAAACTACAATGAGCAGTTCTTC. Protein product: CASSLAGLNYNEQFF.

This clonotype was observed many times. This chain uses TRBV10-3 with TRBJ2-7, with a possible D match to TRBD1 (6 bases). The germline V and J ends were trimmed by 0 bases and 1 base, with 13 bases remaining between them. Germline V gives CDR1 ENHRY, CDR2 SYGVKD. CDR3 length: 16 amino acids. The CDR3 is CAISESQGSGSYEQYF. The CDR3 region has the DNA TGTGCCATCAGTGAGTCACAGGGATCTGGATCCTACGAGCAGTACTTC.

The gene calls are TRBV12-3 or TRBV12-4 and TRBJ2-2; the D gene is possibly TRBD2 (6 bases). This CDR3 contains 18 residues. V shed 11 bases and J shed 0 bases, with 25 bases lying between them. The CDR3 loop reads CAFCLTWFGGPNTGELFF. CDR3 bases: TGTGCCTTCTGTTTAACTTGGTTCGGAGGGCCGAACACCGGGGAGCTGTTTTTT.